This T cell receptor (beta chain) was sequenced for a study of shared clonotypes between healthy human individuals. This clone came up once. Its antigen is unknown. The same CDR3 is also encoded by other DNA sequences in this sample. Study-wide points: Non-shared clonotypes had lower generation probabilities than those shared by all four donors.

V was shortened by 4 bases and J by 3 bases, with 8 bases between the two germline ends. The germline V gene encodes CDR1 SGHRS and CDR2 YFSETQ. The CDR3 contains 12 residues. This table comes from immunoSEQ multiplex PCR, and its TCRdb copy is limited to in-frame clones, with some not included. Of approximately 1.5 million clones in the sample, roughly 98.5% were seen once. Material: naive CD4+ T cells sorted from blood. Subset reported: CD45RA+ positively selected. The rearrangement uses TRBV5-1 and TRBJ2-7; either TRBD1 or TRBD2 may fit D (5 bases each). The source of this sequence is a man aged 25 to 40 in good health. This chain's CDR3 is CASSRGDYEQYF. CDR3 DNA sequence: TGCGCCAGCAGCCGAGGGGACTACGAGCAGTACTTC. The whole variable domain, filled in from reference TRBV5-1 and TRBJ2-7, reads KAGVTQTPRYLIKTRGQQVTLSCSPISGHRSVSWYQQTPGQGLQFLFEYFSETQRNKGNFPGRFSGRQFSNSRSEMNVSTLELGDSALYLCASSRGDYEQYFGPGTRLTVT.